The text below deals with one TCR beta chain. This clonotype was observed at least ten times. Its antigen is currently not known. No clone much larger than this one lies a single base away; base qualities are absent. The data stem from a study of regulatory T cells in long-lasting Graves disease (dated by TCRdb to 2020 to 2023). Some background on the complete study: In the newly diagnosed Graves' disease group, patients had been taking antithyroid drugs for less than 3 months. A total of around 35 samples underwent TCR sequencing: about 13 from persistent and approximately 20 from newly diagnosed Graves' disease patients. The study was conducted in China and was registered as a clinical trial. Peripheral blood TCR sequencing and RNA sequencing compared persistent Graves' disease patients with newly diagnosed Graves' disease patients. The paper as a whole reports these results and caveats: As a limitation, the authors acknowledged that the small sample size may reduce accuracy. The study examined only peripheral blood because the primary lesion, thyroid tissue, could not be accessed. More public clonotypes were shared among persistent patients (roughly 3,000) than among newly diagnosed patients (966). Sequencing and analysis were limited to the TCR beta chain. Persistent Graves' disease patients showed lower TCR Shannon entropy and fewer highly expanded clones than newly diagnosed patients, suggesting clonal expansion.

The time point label on this specimen signifies: newly diagnosed GD, antithyroid drugs for less than 3 months. For both TCR sequencing and RNA sequencing, RNA was extracted from PBMCs using TRIzol. Graves' disease was diagnosed according to American Thyroid Association guidelines. Patients were recruited from an endocrinology department in Xi'an, China. Each patient gave roughly 10 milliliters of peripheral blood, collected in an EDTA anticoagulant tube. Ficoll Paque Plus density gradient separation was used to isolate PBMCs, and no further T cell sorting was performed. An Agilent 2100 Bioanalyzer and agarose gel were used to assess RNA quality, and a NanoDrop 2000 was used to measure RNA concentration. Library preparation used multiplex PCR. TCRdb names Illumina HiSeq 4000 as the instrument used. TCR beta libraries were built with iRepertoire HTBI primers and Arm-PCR amplification of CDR3 regions. Before sequencing, the PCR products went through gel purification. Concerning the study's data processing: Gene usage analysis of CDR3 amino acid clonotypes used the approximately 56 TRBV and around 13 TRBJ segments found across samples. COPE and FqMerger were used to merge filtered high-quality paired reads into contigs. BLAST was used to align contigs to IMGT TRBV, TRBD and TRBJ reference genes, and CDR3 was defined according to IMGT. Clonotypes above 0.1% frequency were classified as highly expanded clones. Shannon entropy was used to measure repertoire diversity, and the Gini coefficient was used to measure V-J evenness. Clonotypes shared by more than one individual were considered public. TCRdb applied fastp at Q25 and MiXCR to the public reads, then kept only in-frame beta chains. Each CDR3 protein gets just one entry, which takes the most common genes and DNA from the rows behind it. The V and J calls come from TCRdb's annotation, not from the publication. The sample contains about 620,000 distinct CDR3 sequences, approximately 15% of them found a single time. The ten largest clones take up 15% to 20% of the sample.

The same sample was also studied in work on T cells in Graves' hyperthyroidism and ophthalmopathy. As the second study states: Stable Graves' hyperthyroidism was defined as the absence of progression to ophthalmopathy over 18 months of follow-up. Hyperthyroidism patients were newly diagnosed, had a disease duration of under 2 months, and were aged 18 to 65 years. Exclusion was applied to patients with uncontrolled infections, other autoimmune diseases, pregnancy or lactation. Clinical symptoms, serum thyroxine and TRAb, thyroid ultrasound, and orbital computed tomography formed the basis for the diagnoses. A first-round RT-PCR of the TCR CDR3 used the HTBI primer set with the Qiagen OneStep RT-PCR kit. Most expanded thyroid clonotypes (frequency above 0.001) were also detected in blood, suggesting blood repertoires may reflect thyroid immune responses. In cross-validation, a model built on a 13 V-J signature told ophthalmopathy apart from stable hyperthyroidism with approximately 90% sensitivity and around 83% specificity, and in testing the same model reached 80%/75%. In validation, the model predicted progression to ophthalmopathy a median of approximately 6.6 months before onset, with around 70% sensitivity and roughly 72% specificity. A discovery cohort of about a hundred patients, approximately 45 with Graves' ophthalmopathy and 55 to 65 with stable Graves' hyperthyroidism, was used to find distinguishing TCR V-J signatures. Prospective prediction of ophthalmopathy was tested in an independent validation cohort of 18 to 20 hyperthyroidism patients and 17 patients who later progressed to ophthalmopathy. The approximately 90 discovery patients were divided at random into training and test sets in a 7:3 ratio. In addition, the study compared T-cell repertoires in thyroid tissue and in blood from several Graves' hyperthyroidism patients. After blood sampling, hyperthyroidism patients were treated with methimazole at a starting dose of 30 mg daily, and ophthalmopathy patients were treated with high-dose intravenous methylprednisolone. Libraries were constructed in a second round of multiplex PCR, after which size selection and purification were carried out. Paired-end sequencing of the libraries was performed with 100 bp reads on an Illumina HiSeq2000. SOAPnuke was used to process the raw data, throwing out any read that contained adapters or uncalled bases, had a mean Phred below 15, or lacked an exact constant-primer or identifier match. COPE v1.2.5 was used to merge high-quality paired reads, and clonotypes were defined as unique nucleotide sequences. MiTCR v1.1 was used to align the clonotypes against IMGT TRBV, TRBD and TRBJ reference segments. The analysis was restricted to V-J combinations with a frequency above 0.0001, which together covered roughly 99% of the repertoires. A TCS score was defined as the ratio of F50 (clonal expansion) to E x V (chaos), with BLOSUM62-based TCRdist applied between CDR3 peptides within each V-J. Welch's t-statistics and random forest reduced 514 V-J features to 13, which were used in a naive Bayes classifier (R e1071). No statistical method was used to fix the sample size in advance, and group allocation was not hidden from the investigators. The paper reports TCR Vbeta CDR3 sequencing of more than 120 peripheral blood samples: 40 to 45 ophthalmopathy, fewer than 80 hyperthyroidism and approximately 17 progressor patients.

The source was peripheral blood mononuclear cells (PBMCs), collected at new diagnosis, from a patient treated with antithyroid drugs. This receptor was obtained from a woman in her 30s with Graves disease. Donor details come from another sample of the same person, matched by shared clones.

The CDR3 reads CASSFATGVNQPQHF. The DNA is as follows: TGTGCCAGCAGCTTCGCGACAGGGGTTAATCAGCCCCAGCATTTT. The chain uses TRBV7-2 and TRBJ1-5, with 8 bases aligning to TRBD1. The germline V gene yields SGHTA for CDR1 and FQGNSA for CDR2. The CDR3 goes from the cysteine to the phenylalanine over 15 residues. Only the CDR3 DNA is retained, 45 bases long and in frame from the first base. The germline V and J ends show losses of 3 bases and 4 bases respectively, and no gene match explains 5 bases of the junction.